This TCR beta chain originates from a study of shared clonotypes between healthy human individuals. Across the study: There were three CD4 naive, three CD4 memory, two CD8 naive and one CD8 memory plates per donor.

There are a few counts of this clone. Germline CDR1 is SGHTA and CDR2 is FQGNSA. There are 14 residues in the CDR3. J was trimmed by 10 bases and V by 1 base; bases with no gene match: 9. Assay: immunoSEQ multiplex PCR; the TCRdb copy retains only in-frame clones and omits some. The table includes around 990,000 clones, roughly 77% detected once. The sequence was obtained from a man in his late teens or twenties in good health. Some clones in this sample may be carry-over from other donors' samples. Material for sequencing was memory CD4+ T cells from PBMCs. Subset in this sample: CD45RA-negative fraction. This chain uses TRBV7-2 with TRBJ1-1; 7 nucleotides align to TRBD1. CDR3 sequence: CASSLDPDRLGAFF. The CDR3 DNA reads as TGTGCCAGCAGCTTAGATCCGGACAGGTTAGGAGCTTTCTTT. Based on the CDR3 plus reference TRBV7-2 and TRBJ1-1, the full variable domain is GAGVSQSPSNKVTEKGKDVELRCDPISGHTALYWYRQSLGQGLEFLIYFQGNSAPDKSGLPSDRFSAERTGGSVSTLTIQRTQQEDSAVYLCASSLDPDRLGAFFGQGTRLTVV.